This T cell receptor beta chain was documented in a study of blood T cells in healthy people across ages. Study results and caveats: Possibly confounding the expanded clonotype changes was the fact that donor CMV status was unknown.

The CDR3 is made up of 14 amino acids. The V end lost 7 bases, the J end lost 4 bases, and 15 bases lay between the germline ends. Regarding this clonotype: What it binds is unknown.

A second PCR of about 6 to 12 cycles used a sample-barcoded 5' primer and a J-beta primer mix. Each of the cDNA molecules was tagged by a template-switch adaptor with 12 random nucleotides. From the 5' RACE reads, TCRdb called clonotypes with MiXCR, one entry per CDR3 protein. Found here are approximately 810,000 distinct CDR3 sequences, under 40% of them singletons; the top ten hold roughly 13%. The sequence was obtained from a man between 18 and 35 years old in good health. Sequenced material: blood. This chain joins TRBV12-3 or TRBV12-4 and TRBJ2-3, with D perhaps TRBD2 (5 bases). CDR3 loop: CASTTGEKADTQYF. The CDR3 nucleotides are TGTGCCAGCACCACCGGGGAGAAAGCAGATACGCAGTATTTT.